Below are 5 T cell receptor beta chains sequenced from a single sample in a study of T cell responses to AZD1222 COVID-19 vaccine. The method was immunoSEQ multiplex PCR; TCRdb's version includes in-frame clones alone and lacks a portion of them. This table has some 150,000 clones, just over 90% appearing once. The specimen comprised peripheral blood, sampled on day 0 of AZD1222 vaccination. All receptors derive from an adult in good health.

The chain joins TRBV2 to TRBJ1-5; perhaps TRBD1 as D (5 bases). V lost 6 bases and J lost 0, with 9 bases in between. The CDR3 covers 14 residues. CDR1 SNHLY and CDR2 FYNNEI come from the germline V gene. CDR3 protein: CASRGTYSNQPQHF. The CDR3 DNA reads TGTGCCAGCAGAGGGACTTATAGCAATCAGCCCCAGCATTTT.

The genes are TRBV19 and TRBJ1-5, with no clear D. The CDR3 contains 13 residues. Trimming took off 5 bases at V and 4 bases at J, with 9 bases between the two ends. The germline V gene has CDR1 LNHDA and CDR2 SQIVND (reference sequence). CDR3 loop: CASSSEFNQPQHF. The CDR3 DNA sequence: TGTGCCAGTAGTTCGGAATTTAATCAGCCCCAGCATTTT.

CDR3 in amino acids: CASSPQGPGFYNEQFF. The CDR3, as DNA: TGTGCCAGCAGCCCACAGGGTCCGGGATTCTACAATGAGCAGTTCTTC. V usage is TRBV7-3 and J usage is TRBJ2-1, with a possible D match to TRBD1 (6 bases). Germline lookup yields CDR1 SGHTA and CDR2 FQGTGA. The CDR3 is 16 amino acids. V was trimmed by 5 bases and J by 3 bases, leaving 17 bases between them.

The chain combines TRBV5-8 with TRBJ1-2; 7 nucleotides align to TRBD1. The CDR3 totals 16 residues. From germline, CDR1 is SGHTS and CDR2 YDEGEE. After removal of 4 bases from V and 8 bases from J, the junction contained 17 bases not matched to a gene. CDR3 region: CASSNPGQRSSGGYTF. The CDR3 DNA reads TGTGCCAGCAGCAACCCGGGACAGCGGTCCAGCGGGGGCTACACCTTC.

The chain links TRBV30 to TRBJ2-1; TRBD2 agrees at 8 bases. After removal of 8 bases from V and 2 bases from J, the junction contained 5 bases not matched to a gene. CDR1 GTSNPN and CDR2 SVGIG come from the germline V gene (reference sequence). The CDR3 has 13 amino acids. DNA for the CDR3: TGTGCCGGGGGACTAGAAGCCTACAATGAGCAGTTCTTC. Protein: CAGGLEAYNEQFF.